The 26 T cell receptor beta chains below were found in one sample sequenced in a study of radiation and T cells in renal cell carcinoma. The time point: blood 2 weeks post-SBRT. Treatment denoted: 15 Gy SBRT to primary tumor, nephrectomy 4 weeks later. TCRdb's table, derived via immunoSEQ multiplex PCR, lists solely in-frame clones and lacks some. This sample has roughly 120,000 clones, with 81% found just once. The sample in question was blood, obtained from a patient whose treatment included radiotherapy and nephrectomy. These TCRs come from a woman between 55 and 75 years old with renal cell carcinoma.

CDR3 region: CASSDSAGRSPIKPQHF. CDR3 DNA sequence: TGTGCCAGCAGTGATTCGGCAGGCCGTTCTCCTATCAAGCCCCAGCATTTT. The V gene is TRBV6-1, the J gene TRBJ1-5; D uncertain. With 3 bases removed from V and 8 bases from J, the gap between germline ends came to 23 bases. From germline, CDR1 is MNHNS and CDR2 SASEGT. The length of the CDR3 is 17 residues.

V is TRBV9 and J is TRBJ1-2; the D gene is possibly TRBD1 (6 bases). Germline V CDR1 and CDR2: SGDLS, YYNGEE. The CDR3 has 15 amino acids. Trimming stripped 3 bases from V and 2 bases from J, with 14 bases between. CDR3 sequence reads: CASSGPTGLNYGYTF. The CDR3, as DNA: TGTGCCAGCAGCGGACCTACAGGGCTGAACTATGGCTACACCTTC.

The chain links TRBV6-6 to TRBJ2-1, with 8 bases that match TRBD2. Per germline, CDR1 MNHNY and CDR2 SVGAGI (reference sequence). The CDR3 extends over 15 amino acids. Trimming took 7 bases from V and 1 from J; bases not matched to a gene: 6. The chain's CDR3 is CASKEREGSYNEQFF. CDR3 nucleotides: TGTGCCAGCAAGGAACGGGAGGGGTCCTACAATGAGCAGTTCTTC.

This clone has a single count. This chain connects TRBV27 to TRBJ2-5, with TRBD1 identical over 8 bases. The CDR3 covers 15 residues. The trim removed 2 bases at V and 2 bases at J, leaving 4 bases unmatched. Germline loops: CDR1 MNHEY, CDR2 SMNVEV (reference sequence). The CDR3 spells CASSLTYRGQETQYF. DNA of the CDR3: TGTGCCAGCAGTTTAACGTACAGGGGGCAAGAGACCCAGTACTTC.

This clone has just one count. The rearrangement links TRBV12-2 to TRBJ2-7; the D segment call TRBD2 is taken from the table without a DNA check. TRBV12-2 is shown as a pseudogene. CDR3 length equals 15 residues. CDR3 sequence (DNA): TGTGCAAGTCGCTTAGAGGGTAGCGAGCTCTACGAGCAGTACTTC. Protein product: CASRLEGSELYEQYF.

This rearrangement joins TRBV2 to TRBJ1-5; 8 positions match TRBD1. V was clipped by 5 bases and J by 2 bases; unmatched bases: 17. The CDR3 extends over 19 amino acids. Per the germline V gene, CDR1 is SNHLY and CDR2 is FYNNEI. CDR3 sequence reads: CASSREVQGDLRRNQPQHF. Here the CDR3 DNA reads TGTGCCAGCAGTCGAGAGGTACAGGGGGACCTCCGGCGCAATCAGCCCCAGCATTTT.

The CDR3 region is CASSLYQETQYF. The CDR3 nucleotides are TGTGCCAGCAGTTTGTACCAAGAGACCCAGTACTTC. The genes are TRBV27 and TRBJ2-5; D is unresolved. With 3 bases removed from V and 0 bases from J, the gap between germline ends came to 2 bases. CDR3 length: 12 amino acids. Germline loops: CDR1 MNHEY, CDR2 SMNVEV (reference sequence).

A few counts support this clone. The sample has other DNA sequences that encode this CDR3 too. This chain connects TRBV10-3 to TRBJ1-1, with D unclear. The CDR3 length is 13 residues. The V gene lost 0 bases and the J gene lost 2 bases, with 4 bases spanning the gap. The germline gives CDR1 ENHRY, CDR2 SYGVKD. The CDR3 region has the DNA TGTGCCATCAGTGAGTCGACCAACACTGAAGCTTTCTTT. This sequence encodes CAISESTNTEAFF.

CDR3 region: CASGGRGLPYNEQFF. In nucleotides, the CDR3 is TGTGCCAGCGGAGGGAGGGGGCTCCCCTACAATGAGCAGTTCTTC. The J gene is TRBJ2-1, the V gene TRBV6-1; either TRBD1 or TRBD2 may fit D (7 bases each). The V and J ends lost 8 bases and 2 bases respectively, with 16 bases between them. This CDR3 spans 15 amino acids. CDR1 and CDR2 (germline): MNHNS, SASEGT.

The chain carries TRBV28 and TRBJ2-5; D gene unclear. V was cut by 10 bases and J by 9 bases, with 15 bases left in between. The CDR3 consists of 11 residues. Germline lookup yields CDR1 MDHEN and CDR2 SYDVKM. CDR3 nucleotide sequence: TGTGCCACCACCTTTGTGGGGTCCCAGTACTTC. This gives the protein CATTFVGSQYF.

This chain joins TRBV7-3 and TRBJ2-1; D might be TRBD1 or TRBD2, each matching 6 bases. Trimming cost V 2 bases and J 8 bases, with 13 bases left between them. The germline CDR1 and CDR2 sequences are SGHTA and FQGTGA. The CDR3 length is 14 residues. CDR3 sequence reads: CASSLAGERDEQFF. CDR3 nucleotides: TGTGCCAGCAGCTTAGCAGGGGAGCGGGATGAGCAGTTCTTC.

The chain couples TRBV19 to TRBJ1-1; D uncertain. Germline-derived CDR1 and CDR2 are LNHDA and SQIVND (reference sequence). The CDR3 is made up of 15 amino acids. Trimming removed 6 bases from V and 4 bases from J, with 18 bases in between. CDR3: CASRFGDNPGTEAFF. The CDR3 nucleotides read TGTGCCAGTAGGTTCGGAGACAACCCCGGCACTGAAGCTTTCTTT.

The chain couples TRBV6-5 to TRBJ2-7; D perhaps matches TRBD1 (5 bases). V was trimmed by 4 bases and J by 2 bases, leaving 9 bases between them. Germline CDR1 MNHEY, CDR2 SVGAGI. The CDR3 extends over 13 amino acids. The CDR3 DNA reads TGTGCCAGCAGTTCTCAGGGCCCCTACGAGCAGTACTTC. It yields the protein CASSSQGPYEQYF.

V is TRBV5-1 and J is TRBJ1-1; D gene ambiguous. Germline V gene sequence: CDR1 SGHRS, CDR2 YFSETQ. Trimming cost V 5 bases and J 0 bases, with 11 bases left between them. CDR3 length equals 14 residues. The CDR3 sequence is CASRNSGMNTEAFF. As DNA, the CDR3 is TGCGCCAGCAGAAATAGCGGGATGAACACTGAAGCTTTCTTT.

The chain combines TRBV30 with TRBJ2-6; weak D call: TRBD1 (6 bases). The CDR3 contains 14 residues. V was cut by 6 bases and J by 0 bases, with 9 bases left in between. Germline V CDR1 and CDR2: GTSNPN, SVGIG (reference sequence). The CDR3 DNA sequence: TGTGCCTGCCCAGGGGTCTCTGGGGCCAACGTCCTGACTTTC. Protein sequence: CACPGVSGANVLTF.

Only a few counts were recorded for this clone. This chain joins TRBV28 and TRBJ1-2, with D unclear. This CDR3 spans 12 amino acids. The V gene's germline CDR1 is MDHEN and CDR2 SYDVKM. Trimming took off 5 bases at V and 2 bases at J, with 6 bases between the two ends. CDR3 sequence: CASSESNYGYTF. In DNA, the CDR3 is TGTGCCAGCAGTGAGAGCAACTATGGCTACACCTTC.

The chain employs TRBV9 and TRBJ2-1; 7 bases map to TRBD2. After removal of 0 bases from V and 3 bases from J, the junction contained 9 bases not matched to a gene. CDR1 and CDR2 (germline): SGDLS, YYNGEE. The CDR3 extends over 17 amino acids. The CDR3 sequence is CASSVELGLADYNEQFF. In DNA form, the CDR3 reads TGTGCCAGCAGCGTAGAGCTCGGTCTAGCGGACTACAATGAGCAGTTCTTC.

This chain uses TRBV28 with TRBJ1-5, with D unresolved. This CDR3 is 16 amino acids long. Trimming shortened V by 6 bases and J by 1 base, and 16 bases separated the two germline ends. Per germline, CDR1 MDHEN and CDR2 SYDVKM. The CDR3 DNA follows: TGTGCCAGCAGCTCCTCTTCTGGGAGGAGCAATCAGCCCCAGCATTTT. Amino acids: CASSSSSGRSNQPQHF.

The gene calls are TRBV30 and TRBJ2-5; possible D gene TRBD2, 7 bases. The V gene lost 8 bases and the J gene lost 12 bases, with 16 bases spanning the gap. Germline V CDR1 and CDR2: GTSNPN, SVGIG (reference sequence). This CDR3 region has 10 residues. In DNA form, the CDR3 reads TGTGCCGAAGGGGGGGTAAGGAAGTACTTC. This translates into CAEGGVRKYF.

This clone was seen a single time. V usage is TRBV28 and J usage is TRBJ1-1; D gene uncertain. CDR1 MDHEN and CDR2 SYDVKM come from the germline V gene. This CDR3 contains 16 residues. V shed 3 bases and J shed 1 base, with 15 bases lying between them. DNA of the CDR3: TGTGCCAGCAGTTTCGGTTGGTGGACGGGGAACACTGAAGCTTTCTTT. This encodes CASSFGWWTGNTEAFF.

The CDR3 DNA reads TGTGCCAGCAGTTACGGGCAGGGCCGAACCTACGAGCAGTACTTC. Encoded protein: CASSYGQGRTYEQYF. V usage is TRBV6-6 and J usage is TRBJ2-7, with D perhaps TRBD1 (5 bases). Trimming took 2 bases from V and 2 from J, leaving 13 bases between them. This CDR3 comprises 15 residues. CDR1 is MNHNY, CDR2 SVGAGI, per germline (reference sequence).

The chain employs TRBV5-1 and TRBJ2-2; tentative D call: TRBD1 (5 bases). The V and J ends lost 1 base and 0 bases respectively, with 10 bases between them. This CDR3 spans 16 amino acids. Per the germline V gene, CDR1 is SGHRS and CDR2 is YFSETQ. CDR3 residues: CASSLLGASNTGELFF. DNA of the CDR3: TGCGCCAGCAGCTTGCTAGGGGCGTCGAACACCGGGGAGCTGTTTTTT. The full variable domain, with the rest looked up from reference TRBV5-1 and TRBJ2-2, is KAGVTQTPRYLIKTRGQQVTLSCSPISGHRSVSWYQQTPGQGLQFLFEYFSETQRNKGNFPGRFSGRQFSNSRSEMNVSTLELGDSALYLCASSLLGASNTGELFFGEGSRLTVL.

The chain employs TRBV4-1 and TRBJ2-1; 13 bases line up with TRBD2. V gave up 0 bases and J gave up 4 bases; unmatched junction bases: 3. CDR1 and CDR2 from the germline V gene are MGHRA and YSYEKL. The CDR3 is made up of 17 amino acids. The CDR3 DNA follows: TGCGCCAGCAGCCAAGACGGGACTAGCGGGACTTACAATGAGCAGTTCTTC. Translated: CASSQDGTSGTYNEQFF.

CDR3 sequence reads: CATQLQAQGSAYEQYF. CDR3 DNA: TGTGCCACCCAGCTTCAAGCACAGGGGTCGGCCTACGAGCAGTACTTC. The gene calls are TRBV7-9 and TRBJ2-7; 7 bases align to TRBD1. J was trimmed by 2 bases and V by 10 bases; bases with no gene match: 17. The CDR3 loop spans 16 amino acids. Germline CDR1 and CDR2: SEHNR and FQNEAQ (reference sequence). The whole variable domain, filled in from reference TRBV7-9 and TRBJ2-7, reads DTGVSQNPRHKITKRGQNVTFRCDPISEHNRLYWYRQTLGQGPEFLTYFQNEAQLEKSRLLSDRFSAERPKGSFSTLEIQRTEQGDSAMYLCATQLQAQGSAYEQYFGPGTRLTVT.

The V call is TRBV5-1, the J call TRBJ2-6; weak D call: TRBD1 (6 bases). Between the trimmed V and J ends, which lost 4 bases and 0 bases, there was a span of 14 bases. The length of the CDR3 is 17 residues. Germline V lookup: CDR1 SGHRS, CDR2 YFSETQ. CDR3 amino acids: CASSPGTPGSGANVLTF. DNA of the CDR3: TGCGCCAGCAGCCCCGGGACACCCGGCTCTGGGGCCAACGTCCTGACTTTC.

Written as DNA, the CDR3 is TGTGCCAGCAGTTTAACCCCCAGAGTCACCGGGGAGCTGTTTTTT. This gives the protein CASSLTPRVTGELFF. J is TRBJ2-2 and V is TRBV28, with D unresolved. CDR1 and CDR2 (germline): MDHEN, SYDVKM. This CDR3 spans 15 amino acids. Deletions cut 2 bases from V and 4 bases from J, with 11 bases between. Full variable domain (remainder filled in from reference TRBV28 and TRBJ2-2): DVKVTQSSRYLVKRTGEKVFLECVQDMDHENMFWYRQDPGLGLRLIYFSYDVKMKEKGDIPEGYSVSREKKERFSLILESASTNQTSMYLCASSLTPRVTGELFFGEGSRLTVL.